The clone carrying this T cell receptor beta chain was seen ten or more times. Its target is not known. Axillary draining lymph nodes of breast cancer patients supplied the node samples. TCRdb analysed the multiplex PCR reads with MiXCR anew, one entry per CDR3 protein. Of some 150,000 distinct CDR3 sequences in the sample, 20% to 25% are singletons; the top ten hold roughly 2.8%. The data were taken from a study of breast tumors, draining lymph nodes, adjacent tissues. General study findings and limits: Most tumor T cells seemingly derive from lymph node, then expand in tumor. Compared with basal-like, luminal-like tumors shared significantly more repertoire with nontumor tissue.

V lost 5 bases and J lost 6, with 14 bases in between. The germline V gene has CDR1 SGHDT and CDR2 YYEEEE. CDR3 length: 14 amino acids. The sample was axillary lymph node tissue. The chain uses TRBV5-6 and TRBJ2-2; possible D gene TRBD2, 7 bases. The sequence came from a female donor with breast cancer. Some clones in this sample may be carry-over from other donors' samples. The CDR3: CASRPTGRAGELFF. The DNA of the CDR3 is TGTGCCAGCAGGCCCACAGGGAGGGCCGGGGAGCTGTTTTTT. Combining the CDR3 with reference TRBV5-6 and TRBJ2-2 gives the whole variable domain DAGVTQSPTHLIKTRGQQVTLRCSPKSGHDTVSWYQQALGQGPQFIFQYYEEEERQRGNFPDRFSGHQFPNYSSELNVNALLLGDSALYLCASRPTGRAGELFFGEGSRLTVL.